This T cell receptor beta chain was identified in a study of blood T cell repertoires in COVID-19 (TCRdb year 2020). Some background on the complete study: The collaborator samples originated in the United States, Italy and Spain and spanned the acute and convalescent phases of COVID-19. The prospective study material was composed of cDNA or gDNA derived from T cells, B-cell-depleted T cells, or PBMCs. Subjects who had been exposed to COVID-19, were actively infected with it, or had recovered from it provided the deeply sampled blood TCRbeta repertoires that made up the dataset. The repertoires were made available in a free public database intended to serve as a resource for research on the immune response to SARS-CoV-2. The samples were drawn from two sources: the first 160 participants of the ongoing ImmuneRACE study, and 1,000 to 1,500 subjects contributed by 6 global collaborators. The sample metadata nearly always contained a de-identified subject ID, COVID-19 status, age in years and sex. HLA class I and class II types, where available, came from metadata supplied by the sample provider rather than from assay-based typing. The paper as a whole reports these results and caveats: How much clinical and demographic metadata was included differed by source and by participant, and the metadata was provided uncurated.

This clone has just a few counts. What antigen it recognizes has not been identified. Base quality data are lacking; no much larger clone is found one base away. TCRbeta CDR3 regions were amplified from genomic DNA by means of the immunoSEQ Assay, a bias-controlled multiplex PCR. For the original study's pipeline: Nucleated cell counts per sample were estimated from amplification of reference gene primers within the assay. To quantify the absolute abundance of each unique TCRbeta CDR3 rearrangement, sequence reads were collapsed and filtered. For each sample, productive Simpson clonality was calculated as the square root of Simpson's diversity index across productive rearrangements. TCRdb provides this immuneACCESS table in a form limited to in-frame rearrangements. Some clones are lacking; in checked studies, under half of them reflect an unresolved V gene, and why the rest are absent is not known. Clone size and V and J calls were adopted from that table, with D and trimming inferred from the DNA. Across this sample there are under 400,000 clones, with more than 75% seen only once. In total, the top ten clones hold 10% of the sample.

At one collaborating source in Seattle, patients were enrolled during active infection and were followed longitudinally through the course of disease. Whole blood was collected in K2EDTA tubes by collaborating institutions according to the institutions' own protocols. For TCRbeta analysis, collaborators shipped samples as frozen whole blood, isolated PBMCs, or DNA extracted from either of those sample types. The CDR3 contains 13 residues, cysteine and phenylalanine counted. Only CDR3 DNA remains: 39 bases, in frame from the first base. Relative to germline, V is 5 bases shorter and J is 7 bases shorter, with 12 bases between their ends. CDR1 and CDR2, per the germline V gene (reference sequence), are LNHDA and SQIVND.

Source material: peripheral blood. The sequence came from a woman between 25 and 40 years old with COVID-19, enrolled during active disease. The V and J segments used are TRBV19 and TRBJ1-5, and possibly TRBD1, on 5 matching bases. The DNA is TGTGCCAGTAGTCAGGGTCCCCTGCAGCCCCAGCATTTT. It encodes CASSQGPLQPQHF.